Reported below is one T cell receptor beta chain. The entry originates in a study of blood T cell repertoires in COVID-19. Study as a whole: PBMCs, B-cell-depleted T cells, or T cells provided the cDNA or gDNA that made up the material.

Germline assignment: CDR1 SGHNT and CDR2 YENEEA. The CDR3 loop spans 15 amino acids. Trimming pared 5 bases from V and 2 bases from J, leaving 14 bases between. Clones were read by immunoSEQ multiplex PCR, and TCRdb kept only the in-frame ones, dropping some. The sample yields around 150,000 clones, just under 85% seen once. Material for sequencing was peripheral blood. The TCR originated in a woman aged 80 or over with acute or convalescent COVID-19. This sequence joins TRBV11-3 and TRBJ2-3; D may be TRBD2 (6 bases). The CDR3 nucleotides read TGTGCCAGCAGCACCGGGACTGGGAACACAGATACGCAGTATTTT. Translating it yields CASSTGTGNTDTQYF.